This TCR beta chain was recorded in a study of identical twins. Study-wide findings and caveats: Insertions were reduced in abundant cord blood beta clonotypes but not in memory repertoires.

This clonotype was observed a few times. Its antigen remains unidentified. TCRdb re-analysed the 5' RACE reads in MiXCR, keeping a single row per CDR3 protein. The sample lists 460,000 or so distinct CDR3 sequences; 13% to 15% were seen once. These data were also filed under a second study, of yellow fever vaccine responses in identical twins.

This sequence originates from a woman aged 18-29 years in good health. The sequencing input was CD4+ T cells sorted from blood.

Here the CDR3 reads CSASSPKNIQYF. As DNA, the CDR3 is TGCAGTGCTAGTTCCCCCAAAAACATTCAGTACTTC. V usage is TRBV20-1 and J usage is TRBJ2-4; D is unresolved. This CDR3 has 12 amino acids. In germline, CDR1 is DFQATT, CDR2 SNEGSKA (reference sequence). The ends were cut back, 3 bases at V and 2 bases at J, with 5 bases in the middle.